This T cell receptor (beta chain) was sequenced for a study of T cells in Graves' hyperthyroidism and ophthalmopathy. Notes on the study in general: For ophthalmopathy, model prediction preceded onset by a median around 7 months. Through a model of 13 V-J features, ophthalmopathy was separated from stable hyperthyroidism.

This clonotype was counted many times. The antigen remains unidentified. The CDR3 loop spans 14 amino acids. Germline CDR1 and CDR2: PRHDT and FYEKMQ (reference sequence). The trim removed 5 bases at V and 2 bases at J, leaving 5 bases unmatched. Fresh peripheral blood, 10 ml, yielded the PBMCs. Researchers took RNA transcripts and amplified the TCR beta CDR3 regions from them. When the TCR CDR3 underwent first-round RT-PCR, the HTBI primer set was used. Via MiXCR, TCRdb re-called the multiplex PCR reads, giving one row per CDR3 protein. This table holds about 360,000 distinct CDR3 sequences, approximately 13% found once.

The material sequenced was blood. The J gene is TRBJ1-2, the V gene TRBV13; 7 bases map to TRBD1. The origin of this receptor is a young woman with Graves' hyperthyroidism. Written as DNA, the CDR3 is TGTGCCAGCAGCGCAATACAGGGGAACTATGGCTACACCTTC. It yields the protein CASSAIQGNYGYTF.